The source of this T cell receptor beta chain is a study of somatic mutations in cytotoxic T cells in rheumatoid arthritis. Study observations and caveats: Relative to age-matched healthy controls, rheumatoid arthritis patients did not differ significantly in CD8+ T-cell clonality.

Generated by immunoSEQ multiplex PCR, the TCRdb table keeps only in-frame clones and is missing some. Of around 19,000 clones listed, about 80% are singletons. Details on this clone: Its target is unknown.

After removal of 6 bases from V and 4 bases from J, the junction contained 6 bases not matched to a gene. The CDR3 covers 14 residues. The germline gives CDR1 LNHNV, CDR2 YYDKDF (reference sequence). This TCR derives from an adult with rheumatoid arthritis. The V and J genes are TRBV15 and TRBJ2-7; 10 bases line up with TRBD2. Sequenced: CD8+ T cells sorted from blood. The CDR3 here is CATSSGGSLYEQYF. DNA of the CDR3: TGTGCCACCAGTAGCGGGGGGAGTTTGTACGAGCAGTACTTC. Full variable domain (missing parts from reference TRBV15 and TRBJ2-7): DAMVIQNPRYQVTQFGKPVTLSCSQTLNHNVMYWYQQKSSQAPKLLFHYYDKDFNNEADTPDNFQSRRPNTSFCFLDIRSPGLGDTAMYLCATSSGGSLYEQYFGPGTRLTVT.